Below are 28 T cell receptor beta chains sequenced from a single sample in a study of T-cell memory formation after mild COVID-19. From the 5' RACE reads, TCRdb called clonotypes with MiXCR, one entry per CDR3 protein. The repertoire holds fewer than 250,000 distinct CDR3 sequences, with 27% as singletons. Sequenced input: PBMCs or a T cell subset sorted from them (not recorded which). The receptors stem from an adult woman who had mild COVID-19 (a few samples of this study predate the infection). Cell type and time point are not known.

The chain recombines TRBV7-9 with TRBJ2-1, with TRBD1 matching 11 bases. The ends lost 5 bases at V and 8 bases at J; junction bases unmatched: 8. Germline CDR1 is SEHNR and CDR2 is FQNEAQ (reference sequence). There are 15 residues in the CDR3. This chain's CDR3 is CASSQFGDRGDEQFF. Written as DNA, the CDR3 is TGTGCCAGCAGCCAGTTCGGGGACAGGGGGGATGAGCAGTTCTTC.

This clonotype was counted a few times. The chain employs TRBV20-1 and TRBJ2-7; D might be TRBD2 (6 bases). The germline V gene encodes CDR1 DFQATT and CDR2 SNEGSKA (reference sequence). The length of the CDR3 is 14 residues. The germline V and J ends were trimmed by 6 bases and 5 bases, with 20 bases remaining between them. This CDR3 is CSATGWGVMNEQYF. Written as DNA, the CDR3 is TGCAGTGCGACCGGGTGGGGGGTAATGAACGAGCAGTACTTC.

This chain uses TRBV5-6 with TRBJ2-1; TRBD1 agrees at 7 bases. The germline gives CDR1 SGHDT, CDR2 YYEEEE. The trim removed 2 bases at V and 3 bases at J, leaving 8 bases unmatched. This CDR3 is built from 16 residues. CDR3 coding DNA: TGTGCCAGCAGCTTAATAACGGGGACAGTCTACAATGAGCAGTTCTTC. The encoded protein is CASSLITGTVYNEQFF.

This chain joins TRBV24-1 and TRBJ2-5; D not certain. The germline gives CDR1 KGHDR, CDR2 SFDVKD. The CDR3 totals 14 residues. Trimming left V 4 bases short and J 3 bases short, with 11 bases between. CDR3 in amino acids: CATSEGVGKETQYF. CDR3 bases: TGTGCCACCAGTGAGGGTGTGGGGAAAGAGACCCAGTACTTC.

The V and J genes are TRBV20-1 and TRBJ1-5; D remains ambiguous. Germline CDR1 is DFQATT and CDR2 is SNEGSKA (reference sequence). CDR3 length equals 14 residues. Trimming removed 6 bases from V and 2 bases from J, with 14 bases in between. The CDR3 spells CSAPVEGGNQPQHF. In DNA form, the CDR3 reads TGCAGTGCCCCGGTCGAGGGTGGCAATCAGCCCCAGCATTTT.

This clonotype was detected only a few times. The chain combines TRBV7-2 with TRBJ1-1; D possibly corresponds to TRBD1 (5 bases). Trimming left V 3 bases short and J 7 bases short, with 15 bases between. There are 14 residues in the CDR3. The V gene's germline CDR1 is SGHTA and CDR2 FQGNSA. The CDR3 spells CASSFRGQSLEAFF. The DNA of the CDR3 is TGTGCCAGCAGCTTCCGGGGCCAAAGTCTTGAAGCTTTCTTT.

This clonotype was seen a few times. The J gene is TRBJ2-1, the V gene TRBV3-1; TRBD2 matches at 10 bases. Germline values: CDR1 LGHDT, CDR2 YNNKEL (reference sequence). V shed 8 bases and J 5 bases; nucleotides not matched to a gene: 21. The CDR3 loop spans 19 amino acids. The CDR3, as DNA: TGTGCCAGCGAGAAAAAAAACCCGACCGGACTAGCGGTAAACAATGAGCAGTTCTTC. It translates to CASEKKNPTGLAVNNEQFF.

The CDR3 sequence is CASSLTGTGNSYEQYF. CDR3 nucleotide sequence: TGTGCCAGCAGCTTAACCGGGACAGGCAACTCCTACGAGCAGTACTTC. This chain links TRBV7-9 with TRBJ2-7; TRBD1 matches at 8 bases. The ends lost 2 bases at V and 0 bases at J; junction bases unmatched: 6. There are 16 residues in the CDR3. The V gene's germline CDR1 is SEHNR and CDR2 FQNEAQ (reference sequence).

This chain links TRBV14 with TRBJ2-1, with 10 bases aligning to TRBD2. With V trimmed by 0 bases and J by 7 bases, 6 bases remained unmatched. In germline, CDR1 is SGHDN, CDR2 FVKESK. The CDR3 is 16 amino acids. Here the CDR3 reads CASSQEGSGRRNEQFF. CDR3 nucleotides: TGTGCCAGCAGCCAAGAAGGTAGCGGGAGGAGGAATGAGCAGTTCTTC.

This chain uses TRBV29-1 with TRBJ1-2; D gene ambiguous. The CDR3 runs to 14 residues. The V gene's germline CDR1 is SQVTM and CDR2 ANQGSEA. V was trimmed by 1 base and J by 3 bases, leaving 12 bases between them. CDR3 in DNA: TGCAGCGTTGAAGGGCGGCTAGGCGACTATGGCTACACCTTC. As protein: CSVEGRLGDYGYTF.

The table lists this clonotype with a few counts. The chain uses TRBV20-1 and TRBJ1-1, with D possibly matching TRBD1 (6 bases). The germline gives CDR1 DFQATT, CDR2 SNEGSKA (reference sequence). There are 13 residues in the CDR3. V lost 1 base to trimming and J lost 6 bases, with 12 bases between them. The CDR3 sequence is CSARARGRPEAFF. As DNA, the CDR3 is TGCAGTGCTAGAGCCCGGGGGCGGCCTGAAGCTTTCTTT.

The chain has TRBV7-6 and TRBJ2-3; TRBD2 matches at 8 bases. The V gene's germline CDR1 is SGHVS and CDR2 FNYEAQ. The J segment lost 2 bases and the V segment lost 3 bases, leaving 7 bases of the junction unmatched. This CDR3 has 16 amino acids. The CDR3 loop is CASSLGRGDATDTQYF. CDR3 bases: TGTGCCAGCAGCTTGGGGCGGGGGGACGCCACAGATACGCAGTATTTT.

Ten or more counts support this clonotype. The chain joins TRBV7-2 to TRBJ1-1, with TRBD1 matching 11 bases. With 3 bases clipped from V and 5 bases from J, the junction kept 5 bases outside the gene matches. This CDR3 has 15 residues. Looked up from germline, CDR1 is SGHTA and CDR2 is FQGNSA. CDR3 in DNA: TGTGCCAGCAGCTTCCCCGGGACAGGGGGAACTGAAGCTTTCTTT. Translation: CASSFPGTGGTEAFF.

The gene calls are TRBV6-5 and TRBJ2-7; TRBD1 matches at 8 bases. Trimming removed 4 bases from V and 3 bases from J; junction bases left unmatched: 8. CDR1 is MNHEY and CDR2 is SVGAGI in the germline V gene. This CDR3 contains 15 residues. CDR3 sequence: CASSSYGTGRYEQYF. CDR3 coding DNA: TGTGCCAGCAGTTCCTATGGGACAGGCCGCTACGAGCAGTACTTC.

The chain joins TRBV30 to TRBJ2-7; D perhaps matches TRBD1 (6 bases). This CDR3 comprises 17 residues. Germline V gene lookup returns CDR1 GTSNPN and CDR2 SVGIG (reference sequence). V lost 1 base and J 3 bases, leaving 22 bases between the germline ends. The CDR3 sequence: CAWSGLFQQQGYYEQYF. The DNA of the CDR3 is TGTGCCTGGAGTGGTCTGTTTCAACAACAGGGATACTACGAGCAGTACTTC.

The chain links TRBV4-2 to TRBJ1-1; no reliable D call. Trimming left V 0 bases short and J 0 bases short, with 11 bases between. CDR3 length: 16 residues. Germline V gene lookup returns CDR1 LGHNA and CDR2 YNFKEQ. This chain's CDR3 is CASSQERFLLNTEAFF. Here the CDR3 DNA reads TGTGCCAGCAGCCAAGAAAGGTTTTTGCTGAACACTGAAGCTTTCTTT.

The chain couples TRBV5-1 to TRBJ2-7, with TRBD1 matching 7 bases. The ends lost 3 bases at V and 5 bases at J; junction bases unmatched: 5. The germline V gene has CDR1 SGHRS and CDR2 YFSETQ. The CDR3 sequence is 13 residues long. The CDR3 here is CASSSQGLHEQYF. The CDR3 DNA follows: TGCGCCAGCAGCTCACAGGGGCTCCACGAGCAGTACTTC.

The CDR3 DNA sequence: TGTGCCATCAGTGAGGGCGGAGGAGATACGCAGTATTTT. Its translation is CAISEGGGDTQYF. The chain is built from TRBV10-3 and TRBJ2-3; D is possibly TRBD2 (5 bases). The length of the CDR3 is 13 residues. CDR1 ENHRY and CDR2 SYGVKD come from the germline V gene. The V gene lost 2 bases and the J gene lost 5 bases, with 8 bases spanning the gap.

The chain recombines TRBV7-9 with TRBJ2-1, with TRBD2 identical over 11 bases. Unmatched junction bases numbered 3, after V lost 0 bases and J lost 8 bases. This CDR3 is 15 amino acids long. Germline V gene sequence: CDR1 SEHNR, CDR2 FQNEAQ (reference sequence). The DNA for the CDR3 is TGTGCCAGCAGCTTAGCGGGACTAGCGGTCGATGAGCAGTTCTTC. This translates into CASSLAGLAVDEQFF.

Here the CDR3 DNA reads TGTGCCAGCAGTGGCCGGGACCCAAGAAGTGAAAAACTGTTTTTT. Its translation: CASSGRDPRSEKLFF. J is TRBJ1-4 and V is TRBV25-1; TRBD1 might be the D (5 bases). The CDR3 has 15 residues. V lost 4 bases and J 7 bases, leaving 16 bases between the germline ends. Germline CDR1 MGHDK, CDR2 SYGVNS.

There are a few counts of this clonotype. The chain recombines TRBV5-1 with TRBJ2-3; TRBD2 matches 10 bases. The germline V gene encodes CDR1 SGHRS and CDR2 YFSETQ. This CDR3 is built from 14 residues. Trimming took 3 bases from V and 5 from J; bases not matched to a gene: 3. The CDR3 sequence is CASSSRTSGDTQYF. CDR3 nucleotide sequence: TGCGCCAGCAGCTCCCGGACTAGCGGAGATACGCAGTATTTT.

The CDR3 protein is CASSFQRGGGNEQFF. CDR3 bases: TGTGCCAGCAGCTTCCAGCGGGGGGGCGGCAATGAGCAGTTCTTC. The J gene is TRBJ2-1, the V gene TRBV7-3; TRBD2 matches 10 bases. The CDR3 consists of 15 residues. Germline values: CDR1 SGHTA, CDR2 FQGTGA. Losses at the gene ends were 3 bases for V and 6 bases for J; bases not matched to a gene: 5. Complete variable domain (other parts from reference TRBV7-3 and TRBJ2-1): GAGVSQTPSNKVTEKGKYVELRCDPISGHTALYWYRQSLGQGPEFLIYFQGTGAADDSGLPNDRFFAVRPEGSVSTLKIQRTERGDSAVYLCASSFQRGGGNEQFFGPGTRLTVL.

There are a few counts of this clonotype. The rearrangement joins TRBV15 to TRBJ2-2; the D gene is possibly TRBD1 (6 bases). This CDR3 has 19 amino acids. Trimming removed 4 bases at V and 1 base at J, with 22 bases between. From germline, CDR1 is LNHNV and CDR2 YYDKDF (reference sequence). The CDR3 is CATSNDPTTGHLNTGELFF. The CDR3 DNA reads TGTGCCACCAGCAACGACCCCACGACGGGACACCTGAACACCGGGGAGCTGTTTTTT.

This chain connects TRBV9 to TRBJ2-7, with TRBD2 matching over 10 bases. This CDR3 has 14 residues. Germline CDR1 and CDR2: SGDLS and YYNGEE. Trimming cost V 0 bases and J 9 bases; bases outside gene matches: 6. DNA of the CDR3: TGTGCCAGCAGCGTAGGGGTAGCGGGAGGTGTGCAGTACTTC. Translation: CASSVGVAGGVQYF.

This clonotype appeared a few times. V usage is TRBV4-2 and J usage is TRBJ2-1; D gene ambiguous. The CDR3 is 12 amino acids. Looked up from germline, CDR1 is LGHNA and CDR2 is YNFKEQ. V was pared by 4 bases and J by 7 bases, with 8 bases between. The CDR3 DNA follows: TGTGCCAGCAGCCTGCCCTCAAATGAGCAGTTCTTC. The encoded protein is CASSLPSNEQFF.

CDR3 in amino acids: CASSQRAGGPTDTQYF. In DNA, the CDR3 is TGTGCCAGCAGCCAAAGAGCGGGAGGGCCCACAGATACGCAGTATTTT. The V and J genes are TRBV3-1 and TRBJ2-3; 10 nucleotides agree with TRBD2. With 2 bases clipped from V and 2 bases from J, the junction kept 4 bases outside the gene matches. CDR3 length: 16 residues. CDR1 and CDR2 (germline): LGHDT, YNNKEL (reference sequence).

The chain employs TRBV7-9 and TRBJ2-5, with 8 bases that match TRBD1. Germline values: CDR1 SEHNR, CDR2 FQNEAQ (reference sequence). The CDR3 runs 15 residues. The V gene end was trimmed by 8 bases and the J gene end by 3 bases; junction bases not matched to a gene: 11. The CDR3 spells CASQFGTGTEETQYF. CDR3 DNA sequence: TGTGCCAGCCAGTTCGGGACAGGAACTGAAGAGACCCAGTACTTC.

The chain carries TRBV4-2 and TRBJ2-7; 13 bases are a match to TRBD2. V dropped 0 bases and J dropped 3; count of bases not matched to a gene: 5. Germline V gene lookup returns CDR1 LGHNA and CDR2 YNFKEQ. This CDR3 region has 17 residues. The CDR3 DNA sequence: TGTGCCAGCAGCCAAGATGGACTAGCGGGGGCCTACTACGAGCAGTACTTC. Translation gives CASSQDGLAGAYYEQYF.